Presented here are 10 T cell receptor beta chains from one specimen sequenced in a study of cytomegalovirus exposure and HLA in healthy donors. PCR amplification relied on 60 Vbeta primers (plus 13 Jbeta primers). Assay: immunoSEQ multiplex PCR; the TCRdb copy retains only in-frame clones and omits some. The table has roughly 110,000 clones, over 60% seen once; the top ten hold under 7.5%. The sample consisted of PBMCs. These receptors were obtained from a woman aged 45-65 years in good health and CMV-seropositive.

This clone has more than one count but fewer than ten. The rearrangement links TRBV6-1 to TRBJ1-1; D is ambiguous. The CDR3 loop spans 11 amino acids. CDR1 MNHNS and CDR2 SASEGT come from the germline V gene. Trimming removed 4 bases from V and 5 bases from J, with 5 bases in between. CDR3 DNA sequence: TGTGCCAGCAGTGGTTATACTGAAGCTTTCTTT. Its translation: CASSGYTEAFF.

The chain uses TRBV5-4 and TRBJ1-1; perhaps TRBD1 as D (5 bases). CDR1 is SGHNT and CDR2 is YYREEE in the germline V gene (reference sequence). CDR3 length: 17 residues. V lost 4 bases and J lost 1, with 20 bases in between. The CDR3, as DNA: TGTGCCAGCAGCCCCCGGGGGGGTCGGGCTGCGAACACTGAAGCTTTCTTT. It yields the protein CASSPRGGRAANTEAFF.

In its sample, this clone was seen a few times. The chain couples TRBV11-2 to TRBJ1-2; D is possibly TRBD1 (5 bases). With 3 bases removed from V and 5 bases from J, the gap between germline ends came to 10 bases. Germline values: CDR1 SGHAT, CDR2 FQNNGV. CDR3 length: 13 amino acids. CDR3 region: CASSFSTAYGYTF. CDR3 nucleotides: TGTGCCAGCAGCTTTTCGACAGCTTATGGCTACACCTTC.

The rearrangement links TRBV5-1 to TRBJ2-7, with 11 bases fitting TRBD1. The V gene's germline CDR1 is SGHRS and CDR2 YFSETQ. The CDR3 covers 16 residues. The junction had 9 bases not matched to a gene; V was cut back by 4 bases and J by 3 bases. The CDR3 is CASSPGTGGTRYEQYF. In DNA, the CDR3 is TGCGCCAGCAGCCCCGGGACAGGGGGAACGCGCTACGAGCAGTACTTC.

The chain carries TRBV7-8 and TRBJ1-2; 8 nucleotides align to TRBD1. Germline lookup yields CDR1 SGHVS and CDR2 FQNEAQ. The CDR3 extends over 18 amino acids. V gave up 1 base and J gave up 4 bases; unmatched junction bases: 14. The CDR3 sequence is CASSLVEQGAASAYGYTF. The CDR3 DNA follows: TGTGCCAGCAGCTTAGTCGAGCAGGGGGCGGCCTCCGCCTATGGCTACACCTTC.

CDR3 in amino acids: CASSLGLQETQYF. The CDR3 DNA is TGTGCCAGCAGCTTGGGTCTCCAAGAGACCCAGTACTTC. The chain links TRBV5-6 to TRBJ2-5; D uncertain. Trimming stripped 0 bases from V and 1 base from J, with 4 bases between. The CDR3 covers 13 residues. In germline, CDR1 is SGHDT, CDR2 YYEEEE.

This clone was recorded a few times. The chain has TRBV5-4 and TRBJ1-2, with D uncertain. This CDR3 region has 14 residues. Germline CDR1 SGHNT, CDR2 YYREEE (reference sequence). V lost 4 bases and J 3 bases, leaving 13 bases between the germline ends. As DNA, the CDR3 is TGTGCCAGCAGCGGCGACATGGTGGACTATGGCTACACCTTC. Its protein is CASSGDMVDYGYTF.

In its sample, this clone ranks as medium-sized (0.01 to 0.1%). The gene calls are TRBV7-9 and TRBJ2-7, with a tentative D call TRBD1 (6 bases). Trimming took off 2 bases at V and 3 bases at J, with 14 bases between the two ends. CDR3 length: 15 amino acids. The germline CDR1 and CDR2 sequences are SEHNR and FQNEAQ (reference sequence). CDR3 amino acids: CASSLFSGHNYEQYF. The DNA for the CDR3 is TGTGCCAGCAGCTTATTTTCGGGACACAACTACGAGCAGTACTTC. The full variable domain, in which reference TRBV7-9 and TRBJ2-7 provide the parts outside the CDR3, is DTGVSQNPRHKITKRGQNVTFRCDPISEHNRLYWYRQTLGQGPEFLTYFQNEAQLEKSRLLSDRFSAERPKGSFSTLEIQRTEQGDSAMYLCASSLFSGHNYEQYFGPGTRLTVT.

This chain connects TRBV6-1 to TRBJ2-3; D is possibly TRBD1 (6 bases). From germline, CDR1 is MNHNS and CDR2 SASEGT. This CDR3 spans 15 amino acids. Trimming took 10 bases from V and 0 from J, leaving 17 bases between them. This chain's CDR3 is CAIRGPHFSTDTQYF. Here the CDR3 DNA reads TGTGCCATCAGGGGCCCACATTTTAGCACAGATACGCAGTATTTT.

The chain is built from TRBV4-2 and TRBJ2-1, with 9 bases aligning to TRBD2. The CDR3 sequence is 17 residues long. CDR1 and CDR2 (germline): LGHNA, YNFKEQ. Trimming cost V 0 bases and J 9 bases; bases outside gene matches: 12. DNA for the CDR3: TGTGCCAGCAGCCAAGACCGTCGCGGGGGGGCCCCGGGTGAGCAGTTCTTC. Its protein product is CASSQDRRGGAPGEQFF.